The 20 T cell receptor beta chains below all came from one sample that was sequenced in a study of cytomegalovirus exposure and HLA in healthy donors. Amplification used 60 Vbeta primers and 13 Jbeta primers. Assay used: immunoSEQ multiplex PCR; TCRdb lists only in-frame clones, some missing. This sample yields under 90,000 clones, of which 70% to 85% are seen a single time; 7.2% belongs to the top ten. Sequenced material: PBMCs. Receptors originate from a woman between 40 and 55 years old in good health and CMV-seronegative.

This clone was observed a handful of times. The V and J genes are TRBV5-1 and TRBJ2-5; 10 bases agree with TRBD1. The CDR3 consists of 15 residues. J lost 4 bases, V lost 2 bases, and 5 bases had no gene match. The germline V gene has CDR1 SGHRS and CDR2 YFSETQ. The CDR3 reads CASSFGQGGLETQYF. CDR3 DNA sequence: TGCGCCAGCAGCTTCGGACAGGGGGGCCTAGAGACCCAGTACTTC.

This rearrangement joins TRBV19 to TRBJ1-1, with D uncertain. V was clipped by 9 bases and J by 0 bases, with 17 bases between them. Germline values: CDR1 LNHDA, CDR2 SQIVND (reference sequence). This CDR3 region has 15 residues. Written as DNA, the CDR3 is TGTGCCAGCAAACTAGAAAGACATTTGAACACTGAAGCTTTCTTT. Translating gives CASKLERHLNTEAFF. The full variable domain, with the rest looked up from reference TRBV19 and TRBJ1-1, is DGGITQSPKYLFRKEGQNVTLSCEQNLNHDAMYWYRQDPGQGLRLIYYSQIVNDFQKGDIAEGYSVSREKKESFPLTVTSAQKNPTAFYLCASKLERHLNTEAFFGQGTRLTVV.

A remark on this clone: The conserved closing phenylalanine or tryptophan is absent in this CDR3, likely reflecting a read error. The chain carries TRBV4-2 and TRBJ2-7; 7 nucleotides line up with TRBD2. The CDR3 contains 15 residues. CDR1 and CDR2 (germline): LGHNA, YNFKEQ. With V trimmed by 4 bases and J by 2 bases, 8 bases remained unmatched. CDR3 loop: CASSLRRGSPYEQYL. In DNA form, the CDR3 reads TGTGCCAGCAGCCTCCGGCGGGGGAGCCCCTACGAGCAGTACCTC.

This clone has just one count. The chain recombines TRBV30 with TRBJ2-5; D may be TRBD1 (5 bases). CDR1 GTSNPN and CDR2 SVGIG come from the germline V gene (reference sequence). V was clipped by 1 base and J by 5 bases, with 11 bases between them. The CDR3 is 13 residues long. The CDR3 sequence: CAWSGARDETQYF. The CDR3 nucleotides read TGTGCCTGGAGTGGTGCCAGGGATGAGACCCAGTACTTC.

J is TRBJ2-1 and V is TRBV19, with 9 bases matching TRBD2. The CDR3 is 13 amino acids. CDR1 and CDR2 from the germline V gene are LNHDA and SQIVND (reference sequence). The trim removed 4 bases at V and 9 bases at J, leaving 4 bases unmatched. CDR3 nucleotide sequence: TGTGCCAGTAGTAACTTAGCGGGGGCTGAGCAGTTCTTC. Amino acids: CASSNLAGAEQFF.

This clone was seen once. This chain links TRBV27 with TRBJ1-2; 7 nucleotides agree with TRBD1. This CDR3 is built from 15 residues. With V trimmed by 5 bases and J by 0 bases, 6 bases remained unmatched. Per the germline V gene, CDR1 is MNHEY and CDR2 is SMNVEV (reference sequence). For the CDR3, the DNA is TGTGCCAGCAGTACCAAACAGGGGTCTAACTATGGCTACACCTTC. This translates into CASSTKQGSNYGYTF.

This rearrangement joins TRBV7-6 to TRBJ2-3, with TRBD2 identical over 8 bases. CDR3 length: 16 residues. Germline V gene lookup returns CDR1 SGHVS and CDR2 FNYEAQ. V was pared by 2 bases and J by 4 bases, with 8 bases of the junction left unmatched. DNA for the CDR3: TGTGCCAGCAGCTTAATGCGGCGGGAGGTAGCAGATACGCAGTATTTT. This gives the protein CASSLMRREVADTQYF.

The J gene is TRBJ2-7, the V gene TRBV2; tentative D call: TRBD1 (5 bases). Trimming pared 2 bases from V and 6 bases from J, leaving 14 bases between. In germline, CDR1 is SNHLY, CDR2 FYNNEI. The CDR3 consists of 14 residues. The CDR3 nucleotides are TGTGCCAGCAGTGAACAGGGTCTCCCCGGCGAGCAGTACTTC. It yields the protein CASSEQGLPGEQYF.

The chain employs TRBV7-8 and TRBJ2-1; 8 bases align to TRBD2. The CDR3 extends over 15 amino acids. Germline V lookup: CDR1 SGHVS, CDR2 FQNEAQ. J gave up 0 bases and V 2 bases, and 0 bases lay outside the gene matches. The CDR3 is CASSLSGSSYNEQFF. The CDR3 region has the DNA TGTGCCAGCAGCTTAAGCGGGAGCTCCTACAATGAGCAGTTCTTC.

V gene TRBV28 combines with J gene TRBJ1-4; D is perhaps TRBD1 (5 bases). The CDR3 contains 14 residues. Germline CDR1 reads MDHEN; CDR2 reads SYDVKM. The V gene lost 6 bases and the J gene lost 8 bases, with 16 bases spanning the gap. CDR3 DNA sequence: TGTGCCAGCAGAAAAGGGGATAGGCGCGAAAAACTGTTTTTT. This gives the protein CASRKGDRREKLFF.

The J gene is TRBJ1-2, the V gene TRBV7-6, with D unresolved. This CDR3 has 13 amino acids. V lost 2 bases, J lost 3 bases, and 7 bases lay in between. CDR1 and CDR2 (germline): SGHVS, FNYEAQ. The CDR3 is CASSLRVDYGYTF. CDR3 DNA: TGTGCCAGCAGCTTAAGAGTGGACTATGGCTACACCTTC. Full variable domain (missing parts from reference TRBV7-6 and TRBJ1-2): GAGVSQSPRYKVTKRGQDVALRCDPISGHVSLYWYRQALGQGPEFLTYFNYEAQQDKSGLPNDRFSAERPEGSISTLTIQRTEQRDSAMYRCASSLRVDYGYTFGSGTRLTVV.

The CDR3: CASSAEGGTNEKLFF. CDR3 bases: TGTGCCAGCAGCGCCGAAGGGGGAACTAATGAAAAACTGTTTTTT. The chain employs TRBV2 and TRBJ1-4; tentatively, D is TRBD1 (6 bases). V was clipped by 6 bases and J by 1 base, with 12 bases between them. Germline V lookup: CDR1 SNHLY, CDR2 FYNNEI. This CDR3 spans 15 amino acids.

The genes are TRBV12-5 and TRBJ1-1; D perhaps matches TRBD1 (6 bases). In germline, CDR1 is LGHNT, CDR2 FRNRAP. V lost 1 base to trimming and J lost 8 bases, with 11 bases between them. CDR3 length: 13 amino acids. The CDR3 nucleotides read TGTGCTAGTGGTTTGGGCTCCGGGACAGAAGCTTTCTTT. It translates to CASGLGSGTEAFF.

This rearrangement joins TRBV18 to TRBJ2-1; 8 nucleotides agree with TRBD1. CDR1 and CDR2 from the germline V gene are KGHSH and LQKENI. This CDR3 region has 16 residues. The V segment lost 4 bases and the J segment 3 bases; nucleotides outside the gene matches: 8. The CDR3 region is CASSLTQGAHYNEQFF. The CDR3 bases are TGTGCCAGCTCACTCACTCAGGGGGCCCACTACAATGAGCAGTTCTTC.

V is TRBV7-9 and J is TRBJ2-1; TRBD2 aligns across 9 bases. The CDR3 length is 15 residues. Germline V gene sequence: CDR1 SEHNR, CDR2 FQNEAQ (reference sequence). The V and J ends lost 4 bases and 7 bases, in that order; junction bases with no gene match: 8. The CDR3 bases are TGTGCCAGCAGCTGGCGGGAGGGCCATCGGAATGAGCAGTTCTTC. It is translated as CASSWREGHRNEQFF.

The chain couples TRBV19 to TRBJ2-7; TRBD1 is a possible D gene (6 bases). V gave up 5 bases and J gave up 6 bases, with 11 bases separating them. In germline, CDR1 is LNHDA, CDR2 SQIVND (reference sequence). There are 12 residues in the CDR3. The CDR3 DNA reads as TGTGCCAGTAGTCTGAACAGGGCCGAGCAGTACTTC. This codes for CASSLNRAEQYF.

The chain links TRBV21-1 to TRBJ1-3; TRBD1, the table's D call, lacks a check against the DNA. TRBV21-1 is tagged as a pseudogene. This CDR3 has 17 amino acids. The CDR3 nucleotides are TGTGCCAGCAGCAAAGACCCCAGGGACAGGGTTGGAAACACCATATATTTT. Protein: CASSKDPRDRVGNTIYF.

This clone was picked up a small number of times. This sequence joins TRBV29-1 and TRBJ2-1; 11 positions agree with TRBD2. Germline CDR1 SQVTM, CDR2 ANQGSEA. After removal of 0 bases from V and 2 bases from J, the junction contained 15 bases not matched to a gene. The CDR3 sequence is 20 residues long. For the CDR3, the DNA is TGCAGCGTTGAAGACCAATTAGCGGGAGGGCCACTCGCCCCCTACAATGAGCAGTTCTTC. Its protein is CSVEDQLAGGPLAPYNEQFF.

The chain carries TRBV5-1 and TRBJ1-1; 8 nucleotides agree with TRBD1. J was trimmed by 2 bases and V by 5 bases; bases with no gene match: 5. This CDR3 comprises 14 residues. From germline, CDR1 is SGHRS and CDR2 YFSETQ. In DNA, the CDR3 is TGCGCCAGCAGGGTACAGGGGGGAAACACTGAAGCTTTCTTT. It specifies CASRVQGGNTEAFF.

This chain connects TRBV7-7 to TRBJ2-3; 11 positions agree with TRBD2. V lost 6 bases to trimming and J lost 3 bases; unmatched junction nucleotides: 8. The germline gives CDR1 SSHAT, CDR2 FNYEAQ (reference sequence). The CDR3 is 16 amino acids. The CDR3 reads CASSSGTSGLTDTQYF. CDR3 bases: TGTGCCAGCAGTTCCGGGACTAGCGGCCTTACAGATACGCAGTATTTT. Full variable domain (remainder filled in from reference TRBV7-7 and TRBJ2-3): GAGVSQSPRYKVTKRGQDVTLRCDPISSHATLYWYQQALGQGPEFLTYFNYEAQPDKSGLPSDRFSAERPEGSISTLTIQRTEQRDSAMYRCASSSGTSGLTDTQYFGPGTRLTVL.